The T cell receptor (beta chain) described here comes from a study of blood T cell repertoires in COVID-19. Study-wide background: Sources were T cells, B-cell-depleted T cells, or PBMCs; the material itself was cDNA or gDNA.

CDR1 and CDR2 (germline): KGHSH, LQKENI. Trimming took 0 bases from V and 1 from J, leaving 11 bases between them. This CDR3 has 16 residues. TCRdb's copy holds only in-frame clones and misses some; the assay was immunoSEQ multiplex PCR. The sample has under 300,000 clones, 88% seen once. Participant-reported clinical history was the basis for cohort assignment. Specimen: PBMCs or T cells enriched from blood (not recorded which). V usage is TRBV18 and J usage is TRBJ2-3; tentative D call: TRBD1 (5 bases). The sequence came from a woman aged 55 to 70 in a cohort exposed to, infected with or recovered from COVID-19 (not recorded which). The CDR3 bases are TGTGCCAGCTCACCACCCATGTTACAGGGCACAGATACGCAGTATTTT. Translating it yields CASSPPMLQGTDTQYF.